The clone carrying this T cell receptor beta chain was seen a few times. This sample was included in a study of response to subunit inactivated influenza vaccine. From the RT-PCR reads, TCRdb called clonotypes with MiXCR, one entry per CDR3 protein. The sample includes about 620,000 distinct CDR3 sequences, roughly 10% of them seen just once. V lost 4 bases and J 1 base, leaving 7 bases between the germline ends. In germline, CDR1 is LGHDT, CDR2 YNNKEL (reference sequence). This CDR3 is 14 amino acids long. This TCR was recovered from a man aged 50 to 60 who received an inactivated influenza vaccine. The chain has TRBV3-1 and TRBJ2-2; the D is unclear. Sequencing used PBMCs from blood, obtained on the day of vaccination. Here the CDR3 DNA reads TGTGCCAGCAGCCCCCCCCGGAACACCGGGGAGCTGTTTTTT. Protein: CASSPPRNTGELFF.